The 24 T cell receptor beta chains reported below all come from one sample, sequenced in a study of blood T cells in healthy people across ages. Alongside a J-beta primer mix, a sample-barcoded 5' primer served in a second PCR lasting about 7 to 11 cycles. MiXCR, run by TCRdb on the 5' RACE reads, gives a single entry per CDR3 protein. The sample yields fewer than 650,000 distinct CDR3 sequences, about 28% seen once. These sequences were also reported in another study, on T cells of mothers and their children.

Sequenced sample: blood. The receptors here all came from a boy aged 2 to 10 in good health.

The chain uses TRBV19 and TRBJ1-1; D gene unclear. Germline loops: CDR1 LNHDA, CDR2 SQIVND (reference sequence). Trimming shortened V by 1 base and J by 0 bases, and 3 bases separated the two germline ends. This CDR3 region has 13 residues. The CDR3 sequence: CASSIGVNTEAFF. The CDR3 nucleotides are TGTGCCAGTAGTATAGGGGTGAACACTGAAGCTTTCTTT.

The V call is TRBV18, the J call TRBJ2-5; 8 nucleotides agree with TRBD2. The CDR3 contains 16 residues. The germline CDR1 and CDR2 sequences are KGHSH and LQKENI. V trimming: 0 bases; J trimming: 5 bases; junction bases outside the gene matches: 8. The CDR3 DNA is TGTGCCAGCTCACCACCGAATCGGGGGGGCCGGGAGACCCAGTACTTC. This sequence encodes CASSPPNRGGRETQYF.

CDR3 sequence: CSVGSPVRYTF. CDR3 in DNA: TGCAGCGTAGGGTCCCCCGTTAGGTACACCTTC. V is TRBV29-1 and J is TRBJ1-2, with unresolved D. CDR3 length: 11 residues. Deletions cut 6 bases from V and 11 bases from J, with 16 bases between. Germline V gene lookup returns CDR1 SQVTM and CDR2 ANQGSEA.

This clonotype has a handful of counts. The V gene is TRBV6-2 or TRBV6-3, the J gene TRBJ2-4; 9 bases line up with TRBD2. Losses at the gene ends were 2 bases for V and 5 bases for J; bases not matched to a gene: 16. This CDR3 is 19 amino acids long. Per germline, CDR1 MNHEY and CDR2 SVGEGT. DNA for the CDR3: TGTGCCAGCAGTTACAACCCTTGGCGGGAGGGCCCTCGTGAAAACATTCAGTACTTC. Encoded protein: CASSYNPWREGPRENIQYF.

This clonotype was detected only a few times. V usage is TRBV7-9 and J usage is TRBJ2-3; D is undetermined. Trimming took off 1 base at V and 4 bases at J, with 15 bases between the two ends. The germline V gene encodes CDR1 SEHNR and CDR2 FQNEAQ (reference sequence). CDR3 length: 16 residues. In DNA, the CDR3 is TGTGCCAGCAGCTTAGGCTACAATCCAGTCTCAGATACGCAGTATTTT. It codes for CASSLGYNPVSDTQYF.

The chain joins TRBV10-3 to TRBJ1-1; tentative D call: TRBD1 (5 bases). Germline assignment: CDR1 ENHRY and CDR2 SYGVKD. The CDR3 runs 13 residues. V lost 4 bases and J 3 bases, leaving 9 bases between the germline ends. In DNA form, the CDR3 reads TGTGCCATCAGTGGATTGGGGGACACTGAAGCTTTCTTT. This translates into CAISGLGDTEAFF.

The chain joins TRBV6-5 to TRBJ1-1; D is perhaps TRBD1 (5 bases). V shed 7 bases and J shed 6 bases, with 12 bases lying between them. Germline-derived CDR1 and CDR2 are MNHEY and SVGAGI. This CDR3 has 12 amino acids. CDR3 nucleotide sequence: TGTGCCAGCAACGCAGGGCGGTCTGAAGCTTTCTTT. Translation gives CASNAGRSEAFF.

The chain links TRBV7-9 to TRBJ2-6, with D tentatively TRBD2 (6 bases). CDR1 SEHNR and CDR2 FQNEAQ come from the germline V gene (reference sequence). V was shortened by 5 bases and J by 4 bases, with 18 bases between the two germline ends. This CDR3 region has 17 residues. The DNA for the CDR3 is TGTGCCAGCAGCCCCGGCGAGGGAGGTGCCGGGGCCAACGTCCTGACTTTC. Protein sequence: CASSPGEGGAGANVLTF.

This sequence joins TRBV25-1 and TRBJ2-5; D is perhaps TRBD2 (6 bases). V was trimmed by 2 bases and J by 5 bases, leaving 12 bases between them. Germline V gives CDR1 MGHDK, CDR2 SYGVNS. The CDR3 spans 14 residues. The CDR3 coding sequence is TGTGCCAGCAGTGAAGTGGGACTGAGGGAGACCCAGTACTTC. Its protein is CASSEVGLRETQYF.

In its sample, this clonotype was seen a few times. This CDR3 reads CASSQDLNLVYEQYF. CDR3 DNA: TGTGCCAGCAGCCAAGATCTTAACTTAGTCTACGAGCAGTACTTC. The chain combines TRBV3-1 with TRBJ2-7, with no clear D. CDR3 length: 15 amino acids. Germline V gives CDR1 LGHDT, CDR2 YNNKEL (reference sequence). The germline V and J ends were trimmed by 0 bases and 3 bases, with 12 bases remaining between them.

This clonotype was observed many times. The J gene is TRBJ2-1, the V gene TRBV29-1; 9 nucleotides line up with TRBD2. The CDR3 runs 18 residues. Germline V lookup: CDR1 SQVTM, CDR2 ANQGSEA. V shed 1 base, J shed 0 bases, and the junction held 10 bases outside the gene matches. CDR3 sequence: CSVEVSGGPINSYNEQFF. DNA for the CDR3: TGCAGCGTTGAAGTGAGCGGGGGGCCTATAAACTCCTACAATGAGCAGTTCTTC.

V usage is TRBV29-1 and J usage is TRBJ1-2; 9 bases map to TRBD1. Per germline, CDR1 SQVTM and CDR2 ANQGSEA. The CDR3 loop spans 12 amino acids. With V trimmed by 6 bases and J by 7 bases, 6 bases remained unmatched. The CDR3 region has the DNA TGCAGCGTACGACAGGGGGACGGTGGCTACACCTTC. It is translated as CSVRQGDGGYTF.

The chain uses TRBV7-8 and TRBJ2-1; TRBD2 matches at 7 bases. Germline CDR1 is SGHVS and CDR2 is FQNEAQ. This CDR3 region has 16 residues. V gave up 1 base and J gave up 12 bases; unmatched junction bases: 15. This chain's CDR3 is CASSLVVGASGTMQFF. Written as DNA, the CDR3 is TGTGCCAGCAGCTTAGTGGTTGGGGCTAGCGGAACCATGCAGTTCTTC.

The sample holds a few counts of this clonotype. V is TRBV7-8 and J is TRBJ2-5, with 10 bases identical to TRBD2. Germline V gene lookup returns CDR1 SGHVS and CDR2 FQNEAQ. The V segment lost 5 bases and the J segment 5 bases; nucleotides outside the gene matches: 14. The CDR3 runs 17 residues. CDR3 coding DNA: TGTGCCAGCAGCCCGAGGACTAGCGGAACCTACGGGGAGACCCAGTACTTC. As protein: CASSPRTSGTYGETQYF.

This clonotype was counted many times. The J gene is TRBJ1-4, the V gene TRBV6-6, with a tentative D call TRBD1 (5 bases). Germline CDR1 and CDR2: MNHNY and SVGAGI (reference sequence). This CDR3 has 12 residues. The V and J ends lost 6 bases and 8 bases respectively, with 10 bases between them. The CDR3 DNA sequence: TGTGCCAGCAGGGGGCGAGGAGAAAAACTGTTTTTT. It codes for CASRGRGEKLFF.

V and J are TRBV2 and TRBJ1-2, with D hard to call. V was cut by 3 bases and J by 0 bases, with 8 bases left in between. Germline values: CDR1 SNHLY, CDR2 FYNNEI. The CDR3 contains 14 residues. The CDR3 loop reads CASSEARPNYGYTF. CDR3 DNA sequence: TGTGCCAGCAGTGAGGCCAGACCTAACTATGGCTACACCTTC.

This sequence joins TRBV6-5 and TRBJ2-5; TRBD1 might be the D (5 bases). Gene TRBJ2-7 matches the end of the DNA better, so the J call may be wrong. Germline-derived CDR1 and CDR2 are MNHEY and SVGAGI. The CDR3 sequence is 12 residues long. The CDR3 reads CASTGYGYEQYF. The CDR3 DNA reads TGTGCCAGCACAGGGTACGGCTACGAGCAGTACTTC.

This clonotype has only a few counts. The chain uses TRBV5-1 and TRBJ2-5; D tentatively fits TRBD1 or TRBD2 (5 bases each). Germline V gene lookup returns CDR1 SGHRS and CDR2 YFSETQ. V was clipped by 0 bases and J by 0 bases, with 12 bases between them. This CDR3 has 16 residues. CDR3 coding DNA: TGCGCCAGCAGCTTGGGGGCAGGGACGTACCAAGAGACCCAGTACTTC. This gives the protein CASSLGAGTYQETQYF.

This rearrangement joins TRBV20-1 to TRBJ2-3; D is uncertain. Trimming left V 0 bases short and J 3 bases short, with 13 bases between. The CDR3 is made up of 15 amino acids. Germline values: CDR1 DFQATT, CDR2 SNEGSKA (reference sequence). CDR3 region: CSAREGGRTTDTQYF. In nucleotides, the CDR3 is TGCAGTGCTAGAGAGGGTGGCAGAACAACAGATACGCAGTATTTT.

This rearrangement joins TRBV7-9 to TRBJ1-4, with 7 bases identical to TRBD1. V shed 2 bases and J 7 bases; nucleotides not matched to a gene: 10. CDR1 SEHNR and CDR2 FQNEAQ come from the germline V gene (reference sequence). This CDR3 spans 16 amino acids. The CDR3 DNA reads as TGTGCCAGCAGCTTATCAAGGGACAGACCCTTTGAAAAACTGTTTTTT. Translated, it gives CASSLSRDRPFEKLFF.

V and J are TRBV29-1 and TRBJ1-4; TRBD1 matches 10 bases. Germline V lookup: CDR1 SQVTM, CDR2 ANQGSEA. The CDR3 loop spans 14 amino acids. The ends lost 1 base at V and 7 bases at J; junction bases unmatched: 3. The CDR3: CSVEAGQGREKLFF. Here the CDR3 DNA reads TGCAGCGTTGAAGCGGGACAGGGGCGTGAAAAACTGTTTTTT.

A note on this clonotype: Given a much more abundant clone one base away, this may be a read error. The CDR3 spells CASSLWMNTEAFF. CDR3 nucleotide sequence: TGTGCCAGCAGTTTATGGATGAACACTGAAGCTTTCTTT. The chain has TRBV28 and TRBJ1-1; D is ambiguous. With 0 bases removed from V and 0 bases from J, the gap between germline ends came to 2 bases. The CDR3 covers 13 residues. The germline V gene encodes CDR1 MDHEN and CDR2 SYDVKM.

This clonotype showed up just a few times. The chain joins TRBV7-3 to TRBJ1-1, with D possibly being TRBD1 (6 bases). There are 17 residues in the CDR3. Germline V lookup: CDR1 SGHTA, CDR2 FQGTGA. The germline V and J ends were trimmed by 2 bases and 4 bases, with 20 bases remaining between them. This CDR3 is CASSLPRTVEGGTEAFF. The CDR3 bases are TGTGCCAGCAGCTTACCCAGGACAGTTGAAGGGGGCACTGAAGCTTTCTTT.

This rearrangement joins TRBV20-1 to TRBJ2-3, with D possibly being TRBD1 (6 bases). Germline-derived CDR1 and CDR2 are DFQATT and SNEGSKA (reference sequence). V was trimmed by 0 bases and J by 3 bases, leaving 13 bases between them. The CDR3 covers 15 residues. CDR3 nucleotides: TGCAGTGCTAGAGATCATGGACAGTCGACAGATACGCAGTATTTT. This codes for CSARDHGQSTDTQYF.